The present TCR beta chain was sequenced within a study of blood T cell repertoires in COVID-19 (dated by TCRdb to 2019 to 2021). About the investigation overall: Samples covering the acute and convalescent phases of COVID-19 were provided by collaborators in the United States, Italy and Spain. The prospective study material was composed of cDNA or gDNA derived from T cells, B-cell-depleted T cells, or PBMCs. Subjects who had been exposed to COVID-19, were actively infected with it, or had recovered from it provided the deeply sampled blood TCRbeta repertoires that made up the dataset. The repertoires were made available in a free public database intended to serve as a resource for research on the immune response to SARS-CoV-2. Samples came from the ongoing ImmuneRACE study (first 160 participants) plus 1,254 subjects from 6 global collaborators. Sample metadata almost always included a de-identified subject ID, COVID-19 status, age in years and sex. HLA class I and class II types, where available, came from metadata supplied by the sample provider rather than from assay-based typing.

Whole blood was collected in K2EDTA tubes by collaborating institutions according to the institutions' own protocols. Collaborator samples were shipped for TCRbeta analysis as frozen whole blood, isolated PBMCs, or DNA extracted from either sample type. The immunoSEQ Assay, a bias-controlled multiplex PCR, was used to amplify TCRbeta CDR3 regions from genomic DNA. Regarding the original processing steps: The number of nucleated cells in each sample was estimated from the amplification of reference gene primers within the assay. Sequence reads were collapsed and filtered to measure the absolute abundance of every unique TCRbeta CDR3 rearrangement. Productive Simpson clonality was computed per sample as the square root of Simpson's diversity index over productive rearrangements. The table comes from immuneACCESS by way of TCRdb, which keeps in-frame sequences with V and J called. Part of the clones is missing from these tables; in studies checked, under half for an unresolved V gene and the rest for unknown reasons. V and J calls and clone size follow that table, whereas D and trimming were derived from the DNA. A total of 75,000 to 90,000 clones appear in this sample, just under 85% of them only once. The leading ten clones occupy over 15% of the sample.

This clone was seen once. It has no known antigen specificity. The sample holds no much larger clone one base away, and base qualities are not on file. What the research found in general, with its limitations: How much clinical and demographic metadata was included differed by source and by participant, and the metadata was provided uncurated.

The CDR3 numbers 15 residues from cysteine through phenylalanine. Only the CDR3 DNA is retained, 45 bases long and in frame from the first base. Germline trimming amounts to 6 bases on V and 4 bases on J, with 7 as the count of junction bases outside the gene matches. CDR1 is given as MNHEY and CDR2 as SVGAGI, both from the germline V gene. The TCR comes from an older man with active or convalescent COVID-19. The chain was built from TRBV6-5 and TRBJ2-2, and 8 junction bases match TRBD2. Sequencing was performed on peripheral blood. The nucleotide sequence is given as TGTGCCAGCAGCCTAGGGACTAGAAGCACCGGGGAGCTGTTTTTT. Translated, it gives CASSLGTRSTGELFF.